The T cell receptor beta chain under discussion was sequenced for a study of breast tumors, draining lymph nodes, adjacent tissues. Study findings and constraints: Tumor T cell lymph node origin was a supported hypothesis, not proven. Data fit most tumor T cells coming from lymph node, expanding in tumor. Tumor repertoires ranked between lymph nodes and nontumor tissue in diversity, with V and J gene preferences. Tumor and nontumor repertoires were significantly more similar in luminal-like than in basal-like breast cancer.

The lymph nodes were axillary draining lymph nodes from breast cancer patients. TCRdb re-called the multiplex PCR reads through MiXCR, storing one row per CDR3 protein. Found here are roughly 110,000 distinct CDR3 sequences, 30% of them singletons; the top ten hold less than 6%. V was shortened by 2 bases and J by 5 bases, with 7 bases between the two germline ends. The CDR3 contains 13 residues. Germline V gene data show CDR1 as SGHDT and CDR2 as YYEEEE. There are many counts of this clonotype. The antigen remains unidentified. V gene TRBV5-6 combines with J gene TRBJ2-2; D is ambiguous. The source material was axillary lymph node tissue. The TCR was taken from a female donor with breast cancer. Some clones in this sample may be carry-over from other donors' samples. The DNA of the CDR3 is TGTGCCAGCAGCTTTGAGGTGACCGGGGAGCTGTTTTTT. Protein product: CASSFEVTGELFF. Full variable domain (rest looked up from reference TRBV5-6 and TRBJ2-2): DAGVTQSPTHLIKTRGQQVTLRCSPKSGHDTVSWYQQALGQGPQFIFQYYEEEERQRGNFPDRFSGHQFPNYSSELNVNALLLGDSALYLCASSFEVTGELFFGEGSRLTVL.